Listed below are T cell receptor beta chains from one sample, sequenced in a study of blood T cell repertoires in COVID-19. TCRdb's table, derived via immunoSEQ multiplex PCR, lists solely in-frame clones and lacks some. This table holds 40,000 to 55,000 clones, approximately 78% found once. Input material: peripheral blood. The origin of the receptors is a human donor with acute or convalescent COVID-19. The donor label of this sample is uncertain. Each CDR3 is given with its conserved first and last residue. D genes are given only for firm matches. The listing skips clone size in some rows; elsewhere it reads once, few, many or a size class.

j_gene: TRBJ1-1; abundance: .; d_gene: TRBD1; v_gene: TRBV7-9; CDR3aa: CASSPSGQGGTEAFF; CDR3nt: TGTGCCAGCAGCCCTTCCGGACAGGGGGGCACTGAAGCTTTCTTT
j_gene: TRBJ1-2; abundance: few; d_gene: TRBD1; v_gene: TRBV2; CDR3aa: CASSPGTEYGYTF; CDR3nt: TGTGCCAGCAGTCCCGGGACAGAATATGGCTACACCTTC
j_gene: TRBJ2-2; abundance: .; d_gene: TRBD2; v_gene: TRBV7-9; CDR3aa: CASTREVAELFF; CDR3nt: TGTGCCAGCACCCGGGAGGTAGCGGAGCTGTTTTTT
j_gene: TRBJ2-3; abundance: .; d_gene: .; v_gene: TRBV9; CDR3aa: CASSPHVEANTDTQYF; CDR3nt: TGTGCCAGCAGCCCCCACGTGGAGGCCAACACAGATACGCAGTATTTT
j_gene: TRBJ1-2; abundance: .; d_gene: TRBD1; v_gene: TRBV7-2; CDR3aa: CASSPQGAALMGYTF; CDR3nt: TGTGCCAGCAGCCCACAGGGGGCGGCCTTGATGGGCTACACCTTC
j_gene: TRBJ1-4; abundance: .; d_gene: .; v_gene: TRBV19; CDR3aa: CASSSPEARGEKLFF; CDR3nt: TGTGCCAGTAGTTCCCCAGAGGCTAGGGGGGAAAAACTGTTTTTT
j_gene: TRBJ2-7; abundance: once; d_gene: .; v_gene: TRBV7-2; CDR3aa: CASSEKPQLPYEQYF; CDR3nt: TGTGCCAGCAGCGAAAAACCACAGCTACCCTACGAGCAGTACTTC
j_gene: TRBJ2-1; abundance: .; d_gene: TRBD2; v_gene: TRBV7-8; CDR3aa: CASSFQLAGVDEQFF; CDR3nt: TGTGCCAGCAGCTTCCAACTAGCGGGAGTAGATGAGCAGTTCTTC
j_gene: TRBJ2-3; abundance: few; d_gene: .; v_gene: TRBV7-9; CDR3aa: CASSPGTGETDTQYF; CDR3nt: TGTGCCAGCAGCCCGGGGACTGGCGAGACAGATACGCAGTATTTT
j_gene: TRBJ2-7; abundance: .; d_gene: TRBD2; v_gene: TRBV18; CDR3aa: CASSPRTSGINEQYF; CDR3nt: TGTGCCAGCTCCCCCAGGACTAGCGGGATCAACGAGCAGTACTTC
j_gene: TRBJ1-2; abundance: once; d_gene: .; v_gene: TRBV5-5; CDR3aa: CASSLIQTTYGYTF; CDR3nt: TGTGCCAGCAGCTTGATTCAGACAACCTATGGCTACACCTTC
j_gene: TRBJ2-3; abundance: .; d_gene: TRBD2; v_gene: TRBV13; CDR3aa: CASQMTSGTDTQYF; CDR3nt: TGTGCCAGCCAGATGACTAGCGGCACAGATACGCAGTATTTT
j_gene: TRBJ1-5; abundance: .; d_gene: TRBD1; v_gene: TRBV28; CDR3aa: CASSYRGRGSNQPQHF; CDR3nt: TGTGCCAGCAGTTACAGGGGGCGCGGGAGCAATCAGCCCCAGCATTTT
j_gene: TRBJ2-1; abundance: .; d_gene: TRBD2; v_gene: TRBV5-6; CDR3aa: CASSGGPSTDEQFF; CDR3nt: TGTGCCAGCTCGGGGGGGCCTAGCACGGATGAGCAGTTCTTC
j_gene: TRBJ1-2; abundance: .; d_gene: TRBD1; v_gene: TRBV19; CDR3aa: CASIPTGDNYGYTF; CDR3nt: TGTGCCAGTATTCCGACAGGGGACAACTATGGCTACACCTTC
j_gene: TRBJ1-6; abundance: .; d_gene: TRBD1; v_gene: TRBV6-5; CDR3aa: CASTRRDRASPLHF; CDR3nt: TGTGCCAGCACCCGCCGGGACAGGGCCTCACCCCTCCACTTT
j_gene: TRBJ1-3; abundance: .; d_gene: .; v_gene: TRBV5-5; CDR3aa: CASASKGPGNTIYF; CDR3nt: TGTGCCAGCGCATCGAAGGGGCCAGGAAACACCATATATTTT
j_gene: TRBJ2-5; abundance: .; d_gene: TRBD1; v_gene: TRBV4-1; CDR3aa: CASSLTGAREGETQYF; CDR3nt: TGCGCCAGCAGCCTAACAGGGGCGAGGGAAGGAGAGACCCAGTACTTC
j_gene: TRBJ1-2; abundance: .; d_gene: .; v_gene: TRBV24-1; CDR3aa: CATSSGINYGYTF; CDR3nt: TGTGCCACCAGTTCCGGGATCAACTATGGCTACACCTTC
j_gene: TRBJ1-1; abundance: few; d_gene: .; v_gene: TRBV4-3; CDR3aa: CASSRQNDLNTEAFF; CDR3nt: TGCGCCAGCAGCCGTCAGAACGATTTGAACACTGAAGCTTTCTTT
j_gene: TRBJ2-3; abundance: .; d_gene: TRBD2; v_gene: TRBV3-1/TRBV3-2; CDR3aa: CASSQGAGGPRTDTQYF; CDR3nt: TGTGCCAGCAGCCAAGGAGCGGGGGGGCCGAGAACAGATACGCAGTATTTT
j_gene: TRBJ1-4; abundance: once; d_gene: .; v_gene: TRBV5-1; CDR3aa: CAIQQGTNEKLFF; CDR3nt: TGCGCCATACAACAGGGCACTAATGAAAAACTGTTTTTT
j_gene: TRBJ1-4; abundance: .; d_gene: .; v_gene: TRBV7-8; CDR3aa: CASSLGLAEKLFF; CDR3nt: TGTGCCAGCAGCTTGGGTCTAGCCGAAAAACTGTTTTTT
j_gene: TRBJ1-1; abundance: once; d_gene: TRBD1; v_gene: TRBV2; CDR3aa: CASSESGRDRLSWNTEAFF; CDR3nt: TGTGCCAGCAGTGAAAGTGGTAGGGACAGGCTCTCCTGGAACACTGAAGCTTTCTTT
j_gene: TRBJ1-2; abundance: few; d_gene: TRBD1; v_gene: TRBV5-6; CDR3aa: CASSPRTGNYYGYTF; CDR3nt: TGTGCCAGCAGCCCCCGGACAGGCAACTACTATGGCTACACCTTC
j_gene: TRBJ1-1; abundance: .; d_gene: TRBD1; v_gene: TRBV28; CDR3aa: CASSGQGASDTEAFF; CDR3nt: TGTGCCAGCAGCGGACAGGGGGCCTCTGACACTGAAGCTTTCTTT
j_gene: TRBJ1-6; abundance: .; d_gene: .; v_gene: TRBV5-6; CDR3aa: CASSTIWTDKNSPLHF; CDR3nt: TGTGCCAGCAGCACCATCTGGACAGACAAAAATTCACCCCTCCACTTT